Below, 26 T cell receptor beta chains from the same sample are listed, as sequenced in a study of untreated major depressive disorder. Their specific antigens are unknown. Study-level findings and limits: TRBV05-01 (Vbeta 5.1) usage was higher in CD4+ T cells of depressed patients than controls.

Sequenced by immunoSEQ multiplex PCR; TCRdb stores in-frame clones only, minus some. The data show roughly 13,000 clones, over 90% seen once. Sequencing used CD4+ T cells from PBMCs. The source of these receptors is a man in his thirties or forties with major depressive disorder.

V gene TRBV27 combines with J gene TRBJ2-7; 8 bases line up with TRBD1. The germline V gene encodes CDR1 MNHEY and CDR2 SMNVEV (reference sequence). V shed 5 bases and J 2 bases; nucleotides not matched to a gene: 2. This CDR3 region has 13 residues. The CDR3 protein is CASSPGQAYEQYF. In DNA form, the CDR3 reads TGTGCCAGCAGTCCGGGACAGGCCTACGAGCAGTACTTC.

V usage is TRBV5-5 and J usage is TRBJ1-2; 7 bases fit TRBD1. The CDR3 contains 13 residues. Germline CDR1 is SGHKS and CDR2 is YYEKEE (reference sequence). V lost 2 bases and J lost 7; bases outside the gene matches: 5. The CDR3 DNA reads TGTGCCAGCAGCTTCACAGGGGTCGGTGGCTACACCTTC. Residues: CASSFTGVGGYTF.

This chain uses TRBV9 with TRBJ1-6, with 9 bases that match TRBD1. The germline V gene encodes CDR1 SGDLS and CDR2 YYNGEE. Germline trimming cut 3 bases from V and 9 bases from J; bases unmatched to any gene: 16. There are 18 residues in the CDR3. Written as DNA, the CDR3 is TGTGCCAGCAGCGAGACCCCGCGTCCGGACAGGGGAGTTTCACCCCTCCACTTT. Translation gives CASSETPRPDRGVSPLHF.

The chain employs TRBV5-6 and TRBJ1-6; tentative D call: TRBD1 (5 bases). The CDR3 is made up of 18 amino acids. Trimming stripped 0 bases from V and 0 bases from J, with 13 bases between. The germline V gene encodes CDR1 SGHDT and CDR2 YYEEEE. The CDR3 loop reads CASSLDATVSSYNSPLHF. CDR3 bases: TGTGCCAGCAGCTTGGACGCGACAGTTAGCTCCTATAATTCACCCCTCCACTTT.

CDR3 sequence (DNA): TGTGCCAGCAGCTTGCGGGAGTACCGGGGGGAGCTGTTTTTT. Its protein product is CASSLREYRGELFF. The rearrangement links TRBV5-6 to TRBJ2-2, with D perhaps TRBD2 (6 bases). Trimming shortened V by 1 base and J by 8 bases, and 12 bases separated the two germline ends. Germline V gene lookup returns CDR1 SGHDT and CDR2 YYEEEE. There are 14 residues in the CDR3.

Worth noting for this clone: Germline and junction disagree at one end, which may indicate a read error. The chain couples TRBV7-7 to TRBJ2-1, with D possibly matching TRBD2 (5 bases). Germline CDR1 and CDR2: SSHAT and FNYEAQ (reference sequence). This CDR3 is 17 amino acids long. The CDR3 here is CASSLAPSVTHYNEQFF. The CDR3 coding sequence is TGTGCTAGCAGCTTAGCGCCCAGCGTCACCCACTACAATGAGCAGTTCTTC.

The CDR3 nucleotides are TGTGCCAGCAGCTTAGCAGGGGGCGGCACTGAAGCTTTCTTT. It is translated as CASSLAGGGTEAFF. This chain links TRBV7-3 with TRBJ1-1, with 8 bases fitting TRBD1. This CDR3 region has 14 residues. CDR1 SGHTA and CDR2 FQGTGA come from the germline V gene. V trimming: 2 bases; J trimming: 4 bases; junction bases outside the gene matches: 3.

The chain couples TRBV27 to TRBJ1-1; the D gene is possibly TRBD1 (6 bases). V lost 2 bases and J 1 base, leaving 11 bases between the germline ends. The V gene's germline CDR1 is MNHEY and CDR2 SMNVEV (reference sequence). This CDR3 is 15 amino acids long. The CDR3 coding sequence is TGTGCCAGCAGTTTAAAGAGGGGGACGAACACTGAAGCTTTCTTT. Translation gives CASSLKRGTNTEAFF.

The chain links TRBV2 to TRBJ2-2, with a tentative D call TRBD1 (6 bases). The CDR3 covers 16 residues. Germline V gene lookup returns CDR1 SNHLY and CDR2 FYNNEI. V lost 1 base and J lost 4, with 13 bases in between. CDR3 sequence (DNA): TGTGCCAGCAGTGAAGGCAGGGGAAAGGGCACCGGGGAGCTGTTTTTT. This encodes CASSEGRGKGTGELFF. Based on the CDR3 plus reference TRBV2 and TRBJ2-2, the full variable domain is EPEVTQTPSHQVTQMGQEVILRCVPISNHLYFYWYRQILGQKVEFLVSFYNNEISEKSEIFDDQFSVERPDGSNFTLKIRSTKLEDSAMYFCASSEGRGKGTGELFFGEGSRLTVL.

This chain links TRBV7-9 with TRBJ2-7; D is uncertain. The CDR3 is made up of 14 amino acids. Germline values: CDR1 SEHNR, CDR2 FQNEAQ (reference sequence). The V gene lost 5 bases and the J gene lost 6 bases, with 17 bases spanning the gap. The chain's CDR3 is CASSPDRISGEQYF. CDR3 nucleotide sequence: TGTGCCAGCAGCCCTGATAGGATCTCCGGCGAGCAGTACTTC.

The J gene is TRBJ1-2, the V gene TRBV7-8, with 10 bases matching TRBD1. With 5 bases clipped from V and 3 bases from J, the junction kept 9 bases outside the gene matches. The CDR3 loop spans 16 amino acids. Germline assignment: CDR1 SGHVS and CDR2 FQNEAQ. In DNA form, the CDR3 reads TGTGCCAGCAGCCGAAAAGCGGGGACAGGGGACTATGGCTACACCTTC. This codes for CASSRKAGTGDYGYTF.

The chain recombines TRBV7-8 with TRBJ1-1; TRBD1 might be the D (5 bases). CDR3 length: 16 residues. CDR1 and CDR2 (germline): SGHVS, FQNEAQ. The V gene lost 1 base and the J gene lost 3 bases, with 15 bases spanning the gap. As DNA, the CDR3 is TGTGCCAGCAGCTTAGGAGGGACCCGTGGGGACACTGAAGCTTTCTTT. This sequence encodes CASSLGGTRGDTEAFF.

The chain carries TRBV14 and TRBJ2-6; D unclear. This CDR3 has 14 amino acids. V was shortened by 4 bases and J by 1 base, with 5 bases between the two germline ends. Germline V gene lookup returns CDR1 SGHDN and CDR2 FVKESK. The DNA of the CDR3 is TGTGCCAGCAGCCTAGCTTCTGGGGCCAACGTCCTGACTTTC. Its protein is CASSLASGANVLTF.

The V call is TRBV28, the J call TRBJ1-2; D is uncertain. CDR3 length: 10 amino acids. Trimming removed 8 bases from V and 4 bases from J, with 5 bases in between. CDR1 MDHEN and CDR2 SYDVKM come from the germline V gene. This chain's CDR3 is CASGSYGYTF. The CDR3 DNA reads as TGTGCCAGCGGCAGCTATGGCTACACCTTC.

The chain joins TRBV9 to TRBJ2-7; no reliable D call. The CDR3 totals 16 residues. Trimming shortened V by 0 bases and J by 1 base, and 14 bases separated the two germline ends. CDR1 and CDR2 from the germline V gene are SGDLS and YYNGEE. CDR3 amino acids: CASSVGVSPGSYEQYF. The CDR3 DNA sequence: TGTGCCAGCAGCGTAGGTGTTTCCCCGGGTTCCTACGAGCAGTACTTC.

The CDR3 bases are TGTGCCAGCAGTGAAATGGCGCGGAGGGGAACCTATGGCTACACCTTC. Its protein product is CASSEMARRGTYGYTF. The chain carries TRBV2 and TRBJ1-2, with a tentative D call TRBD1 (5 bases). Trimming removed 2 bases at V and 4 bases at J, with 17 bases between. Germline CDR1 and CDR2: SNHLY and FYNNEI. This CDR3 comprises 16 residues. Drawing the rest from reference TRBV2 and TRBJ1-2, the complete variable domain is EPEVTQTPSHQVTQMGQEVILRCVPISNHLYFYWYRQILGQKVEFLVSFYNNEISEKSEIFDDQFSVERPDGSNFTLKIRSTKLEDSAMYFCASSEMARRGTYGYTFGSGTRLTVV.

This chain links TRBV9 with TRBJ1-1, with 7 bases fitting TRBD1. Trimming at V came to 7 bases and at J to 1 base, leaving 7 bases not matched to a gene. The CDR3 contains 14 residues. CDR1 SGDLS and CDR2 YYNGEE come from the germline V gene. The CDR3 DNA is TGTGCCAGCGATTCCGGGACAGCGAACACTGAAGCTTTCTTT. This translates into CASDSGTANTEAFF. Combining the CDR3 with reference TRBV9 and TRBJ1-1 gives the whole variable domain DSGVTQTPKHLITATGQRVTLRCSPRSGDLSVYWYQQSLDQGLQFLIQYYNGEERAKGNILERFSAQQFPDLHSELNLSSLELGDSALYFCASDSGTANTEAFFGQGTRLTVV.

This chain joins TRBV7-2 and TRBJ1-6; the match to TRBD1 covers 7 bases. Germline CDR1 and CDR2: SGHTA and FQGNSA. Losses at the gene ends were 5 bases for V and 9 bases for J; bases not matched to a gene: 4. This CDR3 has 13 amino acids. This chain's CDR3 is CASSLDRVSPLHF. In nucleotides, the CDR3 is TGTGCCAGCAGCCTCGACAGGGTTTCACCCCTCCACTTT.

V is TRBV30 and J is TRBJ1-6, with TRBD1 identical over 9 bases. The germline V gene encodes CDR1 GTSNPN and CDR2 SVGIG (reference sequence). Germline trimming cut 0 bases from V and 7 bases from J; bases unmatched to any gene: 4. The CDR3 has 15 amino acids. The CDR3 coding sequence is TGTGCCTGGAGTGTACTTGGGACAGGGAATTCACCCCTCCACTTT. This codes for CAWSVLGTGNSPLHF.

V usage is TRBV30 and J usage is TRBJ1-3; possible D gene TRBD1, 5 bases. The CDR3 runs to 13 residues. Germline V gene sequence: CDR1 GTSNPN, CDR2 SVGIG (reference sequence). Trimming removed 2 bases from V and 7 bases from J, with 12 bases in between. CDR3 nucleotide sequence: TGTGCCTGGAGTTGGGGCCCGGGGAACACCATATATTTT. It yields the protein CAWSWGPGNTIYF.

The chain links TRBV6-5 to TRBJ1-6; tentatively, D is TRBD1 (6 bases). Germline CDR1 reads MNHEY; CDR2 reads SVGAGI. V lost 7 bases to trimming and J lost 9 bases, with 13 bases between them. The CDR3 contains 13 residues. The CDR3 bases are TGTGCCAGCAAGGGGGGGCTCAGTTCACCCCTCCACTTT. Residues: CASKGGLSSPLHF.

This clone is a singleton in its sample. The V call is TRBV7-8, the J call TRBJ1-5; D may be TRBD1 (5 bases). CDR1 is SGHVS, CDR2 FQNEAQ, per germline. The V gene lost 4 bases and the J gene lost 5 bases, with 18 bases spanning the gap. CDR3 length: 16 residues. The CDR3 nucleotides read TGTGCCAGCAGCTCCCTTCTAACGACAGTTCATCAGCCCCAGCATTTT. Encoded protein: CASSSLLTTVHQPQHF.

The rearrangement links TRBV7-8 to TRBJ2-1; D is perhaps TRBD2 (6 bases). The CDR3 is 13 amino acids. The germline CDR1 and CDR2 sequences are SGHVS and FQNEAQ. V was trimmed by 5 bases and J by 15 bases, leaving 20 bases between them. CDR3 DNA: TGTGCCAGCAGCCCCGCGCCCGGAGTAGCGGCGTTCTTC. Amino acids: CASSPAPGVAAFF. The whole variable domain, remainder taken from reference TRBV7-8 and TRBJ2-1, is GAGVSQSPRYKVAKRGQDVALRCDPISGHVSLFWYQQALGQGPEFLTYFQNEAQLDKSGLPSDRFFAERPEGSVSTLKIQRTQQEDSAVYLCASSPAPGVAAFFGPGTRLTVL.

This rearrangement joins TRBV4-2 to TRBJ1-4, with 9 bases lining up with TRBD1. Trimming took 4 bases from V and 7 from J; bases not matched to a gene: 7. The CDR3 has 15 residues. Germline V gives CDR1 LGHNA, CDR2 YNFKEQ. The CDR3 DNA follows: TGTGCCAGCAGCCGGGACAGGGAAGGGGTTGAAAAACTGTTTTTT. It codes for CASSRDREGVEKLFF.

This sequence joins TRBV30 and TRBJ2-7; perhaps D is TRBD1 or TRBD2 (6 bases each). Deletions cut 3 bases from V and 6 bases from J, with 15 bases between. The CDR3 is 13 amino acids. Germline V lookup: CDR1 GTSNPN, CDR2 SVGIG (reference sequence). CDR3 protein: CAWSRGGRLEQYF. The CDR3 nucleotides read TGTGCCTGGAGCCGTGGGGGGCGCCTCGAGCAGTACTTC.

J is TRBJ1-1 and V is TRBV2; 10 positions match TRBD1. V gave up 7 bases and J gave up 11 bases; unmatched junction bases: 10. Per germline, CDR1 SNHLY and CDR2 FYNNEI. The CDR3 has 13 residues. CDR3 region: CASNPGQGSEAFF. CDR3 DNA: TGTGCCAGCAACCCGGGACAGGGGAGTGAGGCTTTCTTT.